The entry below describes one T cell receptor (beta chain). Its antigen is as yet unknown. V was trimmed by 0 bases and J by 8 bases, leaving 14 bases between them. The CDR3 loop spans 14 amino acids. Germline CDR1 reads SGHRS; CDR2 reads YFSETQ. This specimen comes from a study of PD-1 blockade in classical Hodgkin lymphoma. Findings and caveats of the study: A reduction in baseline TCR diversity was reportedly seen in newly diagnosed patients relative to healthy donors.

Profiling relied on immunoSEQ multiplex PCR, and the TCRdb table lists in-frame clones only, not all of them. The table includes some 17,000 clones, 84% detected once. Time point given: newly diagnosed, previously untreated cHL patient sample. The clonotype originates from a human donor with classical Hodgkin lymphoma. The sample consisted of peripheral blood mononuclear cells (PBMCs). The genes are TRBV5-1 and TRBJ1-2, with D perhaps TRBD1 (6 bases). For the CDR3, the DNA is TGCGCCAGCAGCTTGGCCGTACAGGGTGGCGGCTACACCTTC. Translated: CASSLAVQGGGYTF.